The rows below give T cell receptor beta chains drawn from one sample of a study of T cells in Graves' hyperthyroidism and ophthalmopathy. TCRdb re-called the multiplex PCR reads through MiXCR, storing one row per CDR3 protein. The table lists about 840,000 distinct CDR3 sequences, over 35% of them singletons. The specimen was blood. The source is a man aged 18 to 30 with Graves' hyperthyroidism. CDR3s include the opening cysteine and the closing phenylalanine or tryptophan. The order of the fields is V gene, D gene, clone size, CDR3 length, J gene, CDR3 DNA, CDR3 protein. A D gene is named only where the DNA matches it firmly. Rows may omit the clone size; those that give it use once, few, many or a size class.

TRBV2	TRBD1	many	15	TRBJ1-3	TGTGCCAGCAGTGAACTGGGACAGGGGGTCAACACCATATATTTT	CASSELGQGVNTIYF
TRBV5-1	-	-	15	TRBJ2-5	TGCGCCAGCAGCTTGCTGGACCCCCGGGGAGAGACCCAGTACTTC	CASSLLDPRGETQYF
TRBV4-1	-	-	15	TRBJ2-7	TGCGCCAGCAGCCTGACTACCGATTCCCCCTACGAGCAGTACTTC	CASSLTTDSPYEQYF
TRBV7-2	TRBD2	many	15	TRBJ2-7	TGTGCCAGCAGCTTAGCGAGTCTAGCGGGAGGCGAGCAGTACTTC	CASSLASLAGGEQYF
TRBV19	-	few	15	TRBJ2-2	TGTGCCAGTAGTACCCCAGGGGCGGGCACCGGGGAGCTGTTTTTT	CASSTPGAGTGELFF
TRBV7-6	-	-	13	TRBJ1-1	TGTGCCAGCTGCTTAAGCGGGAACACTGAAGCTTTCTTT	CASCLSGNTEAFF
TRBV12-3/TRBV12-4	-	few	15	TRBJ1-5	TGTGCCAGCAGTTACGCCTGGGGGCGAGGGCAGCCCCAGCATTTT	CASSYAWGRGQPQHF
TRBV7-9	-	-	15	TRBJ2-6	TGTGCCAGCAGCTTAGAAGGGACCGGGGCCAACGTCCCGACTTTC	CASSLEGTGANVPTF
TRBV6-5	-	-	13	TRBJ2-5	TGTGCCTGCGGGGGACAGAGACAAGAGACCCAGTACTTC	CACGGQRQETQYF
TRBV4-2	-	many	14	TRBJ1-5	TGTGCCAGCAGCCAAGATTGGGGCAATCAGCCCCAGCATTTT	CASSQDWGNQPQHF
TRBV6-5	TRBD2	-	14	TRBJ2-5	TGTGCCAGCAGCTGGACTAGTGGTAAAGAGACCCAGTACTTC	CASSWTSGKETQYF
TRBV9	-	few	14	TRBJ2-5	TGTGCCAGCAGCGTAGCCGGTACAGGAGGGACCCAGTACTTC	CASSVAGTGGTQYF
TRBV29-1	-	many	13	TRBJ2-7	TGCAGCGCCTCCCCCGAGAGCTCCTACGAGCAGTACTTC	CSASPESSYEQYF
TRBV19	-	few	13	TRBJ1-5	TGTGCCAGTAGTATCATGCTGAGGCAGCCCCAGCATTTT	CASSIMLRQPQHF
TRBV7-2	TRBD1	-	16	TRBJ1-4	TGTGCCAGCAGCACAGAAACAGGGACAGGGCCTGAAAAACTGTTTTTT	CASSTETGTGPEKLFF
TRBV15	-	many	15	TRBJ1-5	TGTGCCACCAGCAGAGATGGGGGTGCTGGGCAGCCCCAGCATTTT	CATSRDGGAGQPQHF
TRBV5-5	TRBD2	-	15	TRBJ2-7	TGTGCCAGCAGCTTGAGCGGGGGCGTTATCTACGAGCAGTACTTC	CASSLSGGVIYEQYF
TRBV2	TRBD1	many	15	TRBJ1-3	TGTGCCAGCACACCCGGGACAGGGACCGGAAACACCATATATTTT	CASTPGTGTGNTIYF
TRBV7-9	-	many	13	TRBJ1-1	TGTGCCAGCAGATCGACCCTCTATGATGAAGCTTTCTTT	CASRSTLYDEAFF
TRBV25-1	TRBD1	many	14	TRBJ2-7	TGTGCCAGCGAAGACAGGGGGCTACCCTACGAGCAGTACTTC	CASEDRGLPYEQYF
TRBV5-1	-	-	13	TRBJ1-2	TGCGCCAGCAGTATTGAAGGGGACTATGGCTACACCTTC	CASSIEGDYGYTF
TRBV7-3	-	-	14	TRBJ2-2	TGTGCCAGCAGCTTAACTGACGGGGCGGGGGAGCTGTTTTTT	CASSLTDGAGELFF
TRBV4-1	-	-	16	TRBJ1-2	TGCGCCAGCAGCCAAGTACCCAGTGGGGCGGACTATGACTACACCTTC	CASSQVPSGADYDYTF
TRBV27	-	-	13	TRBJ2-2	TGTGCCAGCAGTTTCTGGCAGACCGGGGAGCTGTTTTTT	CASSFWQTGELFF
TRBV19	-	once	15	TRBJ2-2	TGTGCCAGTAGTATGTGGACGGGGAACACTGGGGAGCTGTTTTTT	CASSMWTGNTGELFF
TRBV15	-	-	13	TRBJ2-7	TGTGCCACCGGCGAGGGGTTCAAAAGCGAGCAGTACTTC	CATGEGFKSEQYF
TRBV7-2	-	-	16	TRBJ1-6	TGTGCCAGCAGATCGCGGGTCAGCCATTATAATTCACCCCTCCACTTT	CASRSRVSHYNSPLHF
TRBV6-6	-	-	13	TRBJ1-5	TGTGCCAGCAGCCGACGCCAGGGTCAGCCCCAGCATTTT	CASSRRQGQPQHF
TRBV2	-	-	13	TRBJ1-3	TGTGCCAGCACCCGGGACGACAGAAACACCATATATTTT	CASTRDDRNTIYF
TRBV2	-	few	13	TRBJ2-7	TGTGCCAGCAGTGGGGTTGGGGTCTACGAGCAGTACTTC	CASSGVGVYEQYF
TRBV2	-	many	10	TRBJ2-7	TGTGCCAGCAGTGTACGCGAGCAGTACTTC	CASSVREQYF
TRBV7-2	-	-	15	TRBJ1-3	TGTGCCAGCAGCTTAGCCGGGGGATATGGAAACACCATATATTTT	CASSLAGGYGNTIYF
TRBV15	TRBD1	many	16	TRBJ1-3	TGTGCCACCAGCGCACGACAGGGAGGAACTGGAAACACCATATATTTT	CATSARQGGTGNTIYF